This paragraph covers one TCR beta chain sequence. The data are from a study of blood T cell repertoires in COVID-19. Per germline, CDR1 SNHLY and CDR2 FYNNEI. This CDR3 has 12 residues. Between the trimmed V and J ends, which lost 10 bases and 4 bases, there was a span of 11 bases. Assay: immunoSEQ multiplex PCR; the TCRdb copy retains only in-frame clones and omits some. Of about 150,000 clones in the sample, about 85% were seen once. Sequencing used peripheral blood. The receptor was isolated from a human donor with COVID-19, enrolled during active disease. The donor label of this sample is uncertain. This chain uses TRBV2 with TRBJ2-1, with TRBD2 as a possible D gene (5 bases). CDR3 sequence reads: CATEASYNEQFF. CDR3 DNA sequence: TGTGCCACGGAGGCAAGTTACAATGAGCAGTTCTTC.